Below are 28 T cell receptor beta chains sequenced from a single sample in a study of T cells in Graves' hyperthyroidism and ophthalmopathy. Amplified regions were TCR beta CDR3 sequences from RNA transcripts. A set of HTBI primers served as the primers for a first-round RT-PCR of the TCR CDR3. TCRdb passed the multiplex PCR reads through MiXCR, listing each CDR3 protein once. The top ten hold roughly 5.7% of the sample, which has nearly 600,000 distinct CDR3 sequences, more than 11% seen once. Sequences were obtained from blood. These receptor sequences come from a woman between 25 and 40 years old with Graves' hyperthyroidism that later progressed to Graves' ophthalmopathy.

This clonotype was observed at least ten times. The CDR3 sequence is CASSRGGDTYNEQFF. CDR3 coding DNA: TGTGCCAGCTCCAGAGGGGGTGACACCTACAATGAGCAGTTCTTC. The rearrangement links TRBV28 to TRBJ2-1, with D maybe TRBD1 (6 bases). Trimming took 8 bases from V and 2 from J, leaving 16 bases between them. CDR3 length: 15 amino acids. Germline V gene lookup returns CDR1 MDHEN and CDR2 SYDVKM.

This clonotype was counted a few times. V and J are TRBV6-2 or TRBV6-3 and TRBJ2-1; 8 bases match TRBD2. This CDR3 has 18 residues. The V gene's germline CDR1 is MNHEY and CDR2 SVGEGT. The trim removed 7 bases at V and 8 bases at J, leaving 22 bases unmatched. The CDR3 DNA is TGTGCCAGCATCCTTCGTGGGGTATTCGGGAGGGGATCTGATGAGCAGTTCTTC. It encodes CASILRGVFGRGSDEQFF.

V usage is TRBV27 and J usage is TRBJ1-2; D gene ambiguous. Germline CDR1 and CDR2: MNHEY and SMNVEV (reference sequence). Trimming removed 5 bases at V and 6 bases at J, with 13 bases between. CDR3 size: 13 residues. The CDR3 sequence: CASSEGPANGYTF. The CDR3 nucleotides are TGTGCCAGCAGTGAAGGCCCCGCCAATGGCTACACCTTC.

This clonotype was recorded at least ten times. In nucleotides, the CDR3 is TGCGCCAGCACCCAACTAGCGGGAAGCATAGAGACCCAGTACTTC. Translating gives CASTQLAGSIETQYF. The genes are TRBV5-1 and TRBJ2-5; TRBD2 agrees at 10 bases. The CDR3 has 15 residues. V trimming: 6 bases; J trimming: 4 bases; junction bases outside the gene matches: 9. Germline CDR1 reads SGHRS; CDR2 reads YFSETQ.

This clonotype was observed at least ten times. J is TRBJ1-2 and V is TRBV3-1; D is possibly TRBD1 (5 bases). V was shortened by 1 base and J by 0 bases, with 9 bases between the two germline ends. The germline gives CDR1 LGHDT, CDR2 YNNKEL (reference sequence). The CDR3 is 15 amino acids. The CDR3 sequence: CASSQGDRANYGYTF. CDR3 coding DNA: TGTGCCAGCAGCCAAGGAGACAGAGCTAACTATGGCTACACCTTC.

In this sample, this clonotype turned up many times. The chain carries TRBV19 and TRBJ1-5; D not resolved. Between the trimmed V and J ends, which lost 7 bases and 4 bases, there was a span of 17 bases. Per the germline V gene, CDR1 is LNHDA and CDR2 is SQIVND (reference sequence). The CDR3 loop spans 15 amino acids. CDR3 DNA sequence: TGTGCCAGTAATAGGCGACAAGACTTAAATCAGCCCCAGCATTTT. Its protein is CASNRRQDLNQPQHF.

This clonotype has a handful of counts. V gene TRBV4-1 combines with J gene TRBJ2-1; no clear D. This CDR3 comprises 14 residues. Trimming removed 2 bases from V and 6 bases from J, with 11 bases in between. Germline V CDR1 and CDR2: MGHRA, YSYEKL. CDR3: CASSQLRAGNEQFF. The CDR3 region has the DNA TGCGCCAGCAGCCAACTCCGGGCAGGCAATGAGCAGTTCTTC.

This clonotype was recorded many times. The genes are TRBV9 and TRBJ2-3, with D possibly being TRBD2 (6 bases). The length of the CDR3 is 14 residues. Per germline, CDR1 SGDLS and CDR2 YYNGEE. Trimming cost V 0 bases and J 3 bases, with 8 bases left between them. CDR3 sequence reads: CASSVAGATDTQYF. CDR3 DNA sequence: TGTGCCAGCAGCGTAGCGGGAGCGACAGATACGCAGTATTTT.

The chain joins TRBV28 to TRBJ2-1; the D is unclear. Trimming removed 5 bases from V and 15 bases from J, with 20 bases in between. Germline V gene data show CDR1 as MDHEN and CDR2 as SYDVKM. There are 13 residues in the CDR3. This CDR3 reads CASSPPASEKWFF. In DNA form, the CDR3 reads TGTGCCAGCAGTCCTCCGGCGTCGGAGAAATGGTTCTTC.

As for this clonotype: A much larger clone lies a single base off, so this may be a read error. The chain has TRBV7-9 and TRBJ2-7, with 7 bases identical to TRBD1. The CDR3 runs to 15 residues. The V gene's germline CDR1 is SEHNR and CDR2 FQNEAQ (reference sequence). The CDR3 bases are TGTACCAGCAGCAAGGAGCTAGGGGGCGATTACGAGCAGTACTTC. Translating it yields CTSSKELGGDYEQYF.

This clonotype was counted at least ten times. The rearrangement uses TRBV29-1 and TRBJ2-5, with D perhaps matching TRBD2 (6 bases). The CDR3 sequence is 15 residues long. Trimming stripped 3 bases from V and 5 bases from J, with 19 bases between. Germline lookup yields CDR1 SQVTM and CDR2 ANQGSEA. CDR3 DNA sequence: TGCAGCGTTGACGGCGGGGCCGGGGTAGGTGAGACCCAGTACTTC. It encodes CSVDGGAGVGETQYF.

This clonotype was detected many times. The J gene is TRBJ1-1, the V gene TRBV6-2 or TRBV6-3; the D is unclear. CDR1 MNHEY and CDR2 SVGEGT come from the germline V gene. V was pared by 1 base and J by 3 bases, with 0 bases between. This CDR3 contains 11 residues. The DNA for the CDR3 is TGTGCCAGCAGTTACTACACTGAAGCTTTCTTT. Residues: CASSYYTEAFF.

This clonotype was picked up a small number of times. The chain carries TRBV28 and TRBJ2-1, with no clear D. CDR1 is MDHEN, CDR2 SYDVKM, per germline. Trimming removed 8 bases at V and 8 bases at J, with 13 bases between. The CDR3 totals 12 residues. The CDR3 reads CASGPRVDEQFF. In nucleotides, the CDR3 is TGTGCCAGCGGCCCCCGGGTGGATGAGCAGTTCTTC.

This clonotype was seen repeatedly, ten times or more. This sequence joins TRBV3-1 and TRBJ2-5; D perhaps matches TRBD1 (5 bases). This CDR3 has 16 residues. V lost 4 bases to trimming and J lost 5 bases, with 20 bases between them. Germline CDR1 LGHDT, CDR2 YNNKEL (reference sequence). For the CDR3, the DNA is TGTGCCAGCAGCCCTTCGGCAGGGTTCCTGGGGGAGACCCAGTACTTC. Protein product: CASSPSAGFLGETQYF.

This CDR3 is CASSPKIIDATSGRGNEQFF. The DNA for the CDR3 is TGCGCCAGCAGCCCTAAGATCATAGATGCCACTAGCGGGAGAGGGAATGAGCAGTTCTTC. V usage is TRBV4-1 and J usage is TRBJ2-1; 11 bases align to TRBD2. Germline CDR1 reads MGHRA; CDR2 reads YSYEKL. With 4 bases clipped from V and 7 bases from J, the junction kept 21 bases outside the gene matches. The CDR3 loop spans 20 amino acids.

This clonotype came up a few times. The V call is TRBV7-8, the J call TRBJ2-7; TRBD1 matches at 8 bases. The length of the CDR3 is 15 residues. V lost 6 bases to trimming and J lost 0 bases; unmatched junction nucleotides: 7. Germline CDR1 reads SGHVS; CDR2 reads FQNEAQ. The CDR3 spells CASSSSGQGSYEQYF. The CDR3 bases are TGTGCCAGCAGTTCAAGCGGACAGGGCTCCTACGAGCAGTACTTC. The entire variable domain, with the rest obtained from reference TRBV7-8 and TRBJ2-7, is as follows: GAGVSQSPRYKVAKRGQDVALRCDPISGHVSLFWYQQALGQGPEFLTYFQNEAQLDKSGLPSDRFFAERPEGSVSTLKIQRTQQEDSAVYLCASSSSGQGSYEQYFGPGTRLTVT.

In its sample, this clonotype was seen many times. The chain combines TRBV24-1 with TRBJ2-7; D is possibly TRBD1 (6 bases). Germline lookup yields CDR1 KGHDR and CDR2 SFDVKD. Trimming took 2 bases from V and 4 from J, leaving 11 bases between them. CDR3 length: 14 residues. CDR3 coding DNA: TGTGCCACCAGTGATTACCCCACAGGGTACGAGCAGTACTTC. Protein product: CATSDYPTGYEQYF.

This clonotype was seen many times. The chain uses TRBV9 and TRBJ2-7; no firm D call. V gave up 2 bases and J gave up 4 bases, with 7 bases separating them. The CDR3 extends over 12 amino acids. Germline V CDR1 and CDR2: SGDLS, YYNGEE. The CDR3 here is CASSVDGYEQYF. The CDR3, as DNA: TGTGCCAGCAGCGTTGACGGTTACGAGCAGTACTTC.

As to this clonotype: A much larger clone sits a single nucleotide away, making a read error possible. The J gene is TRBJ2-4, the V gene TRBV30; weak D call: TRBD1 (5 bases). Germline assignment: CDR1 GTSNPN and CDR2 SVGIG (reference sequence). CDR3 size: 14 residues. Here the CDR3 DNA reads TGTGCCTGGGGTGTAAGGGGAGCCAAAAACATTCAGTACTTC. Its translation is CAWGVRGAKNIQYF.

This clonotype has a count of ten or more. The chain carries TRBV11-1 and TRBJ2-1, with 7 positions matching TRBD2. Germline CDR1 is SGHAT and CDR2 is FQDESV (reference sequence). The CDR3 has 15 amino acids. Losses at the gene ends were 0 bases for V and 3 bases for J; bases not matched to a gene: 2. The CDR3 DNA is TGTGCCAGCAGCTTAGCCACTAGCGACTACAATGAGCAGTTCTTC. It translates to CASSLATSDYNEQFF.

The J gene is TRBJ1-5, the V gene TRBV19; D may be TRBD1 (5 bases). The germline V gene has CDR1 LNHDA and CDR2 SQIVND (reference sequence). There are 18 residues in the CDR3. V gave up 5 bases and J gave up 0 bases, with 20 bases separating them. The CDR3 bases are TGTGCCAGTAGTTGGGATCACGGGAGGGGATATAGCAATCAGCCCCAGCATTTT. This gives the protein CASSWDHGRGYSNQPQHF.

This clonotype was seen repeatedly, ten times or more. The chain recombines TRBV2 with TRBJ2-2; no firm D call. Germline assignment: CDR1 SNHLY and CDR2 FYNNEI. The CDR3 extends over 14 amino acids. The V end lost 4 bases, the J end lost 2 bases, and 8 bases lay between the germline ends. The CDR3 DNA is TGTGCCAGCAGTGCACAACCTAACACCGGGGAGCTGTTTTTT. It translates to CASSAQPNTGELFF.

Concerning this clonotype itself: An end of the junction does not agree with germline; a read error may underlie this. The chain has TRBV20-1 and TRBJ2-4; TRBD1 matches at 9 bases. The length of the CDR3 is 13 residues. Looked up from germline, CDR1 is DFQATT and CDR2 is SNEGSKA (reference sequence). CDR3 region: CSARRQGEDIEYF. For the CDR3, the DNA is TGCAGTGCTAGAAGACAGGGGGAAGACATTGAGTACTTC.

This clonotype showed up many times. The J gene is TRBJ2-2, the V gene TRBV10-3; D is undetermined. Deletions cut 6 bases from V and 7 bases from J, with 15 bases between. The CDR3 is made up of 14 amino acids. The germline gives CDR1 ENHRY, CDR2 SYGVKD. DNA of the CDR3: TGTGCCATCAGCCGATCCGCCGATGGCGGGGAGCTGTTTTTT. Encoded protein: CAISRSADGGELFF.

The table lists this clonotype with many counts. The rearrangement links TRBV20-1 to TRBJ1-4, with no clear D. In germline, CDR1 is DFQATT, CDR2 SNEGSKA (reference sequence). Deletions cut 5 bases from V and 7 bases from J, with 20 bases between. The CDR3 is 15 amino acids. The CDR3 nucleotides are TGCAGTGCTGTCCCCCCCAGTGGGGTGAGTGAAAAACTGTTTTTT. This codes for CSAVPPSGVSEKLFF.

The table lists this clonotype with many counts. This chain joins TRBV2 and TRBJ1-6, with D possibly TRBD1 on 6 matching bases. The CDR3 consists of 13 residues. V shed 4 bases and J shed 7 bases, with 8 bases lying between them. Germline V gives CDR1 SNHLY, CDR2 FYNNEI. CDR3 region: CASSATGNSPLHF. The DNA for the CDR3 is TGTGCCAGCAGTGCTACAGGGAATTCACCCCTCCACTTT. The full variable domain, with the rest looked up from reference TRBV2 and TRBJ1-6, is EPEVTQTPSHQVTQMGQEVILRCVPISNHLYFYWYRQILGQKVEFLVSFYNNEISEKSEIFDDQFSVERPDGSNFTLKIRSTKLEDSAMYFCASSATGNSPLHFGNGTRLTVT.

This chain connects TRBV11-3 to TRBJ2-1; D may be TRBD1 or TRBD2 (5 bases each). This CDR3 is built from 14 residues. Germline CDR1 is SGHNT and CDR2 is YENEEA. The germline V and J ends were trimmed by 2 bases and 5 bases, with 10 bases remaining between them. In DNA form, the CDR3 reads TGTGCCAGCAGCTTACCCGGGGCCCACAATGAGCAGTTCTTC. Its translation is CASSLPGAHNEQFF.

The chain links TRBV3-1 to TRBJ2-1; D ambiguous. With 1 base removed from V and 10 bases from J, the gap between germline ends came to 5 bases. The CDR3 runs 11 residues. The germline V gene has CDR1 LGHDT and CDR2 YNNKEL (reference sequence). The CDR3 DNA sequence: TGTGCCAGCAGCCAAGCAAGGGAGCAGTTCTTC. This sequence encodes CASSQAREQFF.